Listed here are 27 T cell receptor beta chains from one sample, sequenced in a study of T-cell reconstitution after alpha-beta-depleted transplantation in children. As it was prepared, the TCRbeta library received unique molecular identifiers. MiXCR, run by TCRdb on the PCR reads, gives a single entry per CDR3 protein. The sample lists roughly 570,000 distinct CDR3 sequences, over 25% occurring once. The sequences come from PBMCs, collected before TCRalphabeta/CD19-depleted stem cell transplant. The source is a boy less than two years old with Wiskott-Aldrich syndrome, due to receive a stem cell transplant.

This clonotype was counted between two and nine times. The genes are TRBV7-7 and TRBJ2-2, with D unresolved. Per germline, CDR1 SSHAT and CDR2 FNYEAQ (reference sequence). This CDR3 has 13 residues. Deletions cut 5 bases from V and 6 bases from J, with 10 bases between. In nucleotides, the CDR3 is TGTGCCAGCAGCATAGGGTTCGCCGGGGAGCTGTTTTTT. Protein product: CASSIGFAGELFF. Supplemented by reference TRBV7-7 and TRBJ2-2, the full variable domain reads GAGVSQSPRYKVTKRGQDVTLRCDPISSHATLYWYQQALGQGPEFLTYFNYEAQPDKSGLPSDRFSAERPEGSISTLTIQRTEQRDSAMYRCASSIGFAGELFFGEGSRLTVL.

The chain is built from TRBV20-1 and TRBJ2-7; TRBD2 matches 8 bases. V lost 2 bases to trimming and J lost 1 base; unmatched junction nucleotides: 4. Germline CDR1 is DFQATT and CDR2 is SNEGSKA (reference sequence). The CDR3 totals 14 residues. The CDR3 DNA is TGCAGTGCTAGACGGGGCGGGGGGTCCTACGAGCAGTACTTC. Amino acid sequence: CSARRGGGSYEQYF.

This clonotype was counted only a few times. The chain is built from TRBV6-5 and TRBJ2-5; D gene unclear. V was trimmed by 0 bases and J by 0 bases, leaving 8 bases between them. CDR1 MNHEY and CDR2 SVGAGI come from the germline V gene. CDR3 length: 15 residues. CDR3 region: CASSYSAANQETQYF. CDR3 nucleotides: TGTGCCAGCAGTTACTCCGCGGCTAACCAAGAGACCCAGTACTTC.

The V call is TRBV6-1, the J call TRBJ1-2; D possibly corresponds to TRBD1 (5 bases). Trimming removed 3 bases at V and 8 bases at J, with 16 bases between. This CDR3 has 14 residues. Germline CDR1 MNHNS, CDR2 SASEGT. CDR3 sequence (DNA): TGTGCCAGCAGTGACAGGGCTAGGAGGGGCGGCTACACCTTC. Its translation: CASSDRARRGGYTF.

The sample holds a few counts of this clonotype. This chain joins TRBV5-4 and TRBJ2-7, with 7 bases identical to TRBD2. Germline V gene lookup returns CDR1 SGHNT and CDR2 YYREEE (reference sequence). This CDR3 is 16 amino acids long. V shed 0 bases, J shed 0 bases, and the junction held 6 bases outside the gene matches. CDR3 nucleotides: TGTGCCAGCAGCTTGGGTGAGACTAGCTTCTCCTACGAGCAGTACTTC. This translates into CASSLGETSFSYEQYF.

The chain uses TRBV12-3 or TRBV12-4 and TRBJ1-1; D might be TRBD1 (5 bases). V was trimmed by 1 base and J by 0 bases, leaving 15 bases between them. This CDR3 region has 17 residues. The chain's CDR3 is CASSLGRRAPMNTEAFF. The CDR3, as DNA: TGTGCCAGCAGTTTAGGTCGCAGGGCCCCAATGAACACTGAAGCTTTCTTT.

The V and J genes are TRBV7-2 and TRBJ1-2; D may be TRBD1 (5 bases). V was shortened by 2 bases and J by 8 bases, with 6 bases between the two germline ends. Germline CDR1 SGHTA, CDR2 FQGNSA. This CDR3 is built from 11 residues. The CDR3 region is CASSLWGGYTF. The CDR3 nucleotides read TGTGCCAGCAGCTTATGGGGGGGCTACACCTTC. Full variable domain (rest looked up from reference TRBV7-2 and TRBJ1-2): GAGVSQSPSNKVTEKGKDVELRCDPISGHTALYWYRQSLGQGLEFLIYFQGNSAPDKSGLPSDRFSAERTGGSVSTLTIQRTQQEDSAVYLCASSLWGGYTFGSGTRLTVV.

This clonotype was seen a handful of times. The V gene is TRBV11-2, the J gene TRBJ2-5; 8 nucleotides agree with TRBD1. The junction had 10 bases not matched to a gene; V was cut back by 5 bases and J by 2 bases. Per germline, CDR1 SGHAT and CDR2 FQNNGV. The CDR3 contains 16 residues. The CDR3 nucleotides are TGTGCCAGCAGCCCGAGACGGGACAGGATACAAGAGACCCAGTACTTC. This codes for CASSPRRDRIQETQYF. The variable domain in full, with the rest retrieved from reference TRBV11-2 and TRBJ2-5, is EAGVAQSPRYKIIEKRQSVAFWCNPISGHATLYWYQQILGQGPKLLIQFQNNGVVDDSQLPKDRFSAERLKGVDSTLKIQPAKLEDSAVYLCASSPRRDRIQETQYFGPGTRLLVL.

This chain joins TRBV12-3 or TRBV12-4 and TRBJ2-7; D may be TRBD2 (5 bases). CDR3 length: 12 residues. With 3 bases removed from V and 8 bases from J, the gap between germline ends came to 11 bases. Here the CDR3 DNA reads TGTGCCAGCAGTTTTTTTAGGGAGAAGCAGTACTTC. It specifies CASSFFREKQYF.

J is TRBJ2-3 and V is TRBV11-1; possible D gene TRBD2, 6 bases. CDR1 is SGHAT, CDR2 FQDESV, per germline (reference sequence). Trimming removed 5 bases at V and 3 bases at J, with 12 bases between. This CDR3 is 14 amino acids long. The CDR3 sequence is CASSQGLRTDTQYF. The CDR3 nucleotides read TGTGCCAGCAGCCAGGGACTCCGGACAGATACGCAGTATTTT.

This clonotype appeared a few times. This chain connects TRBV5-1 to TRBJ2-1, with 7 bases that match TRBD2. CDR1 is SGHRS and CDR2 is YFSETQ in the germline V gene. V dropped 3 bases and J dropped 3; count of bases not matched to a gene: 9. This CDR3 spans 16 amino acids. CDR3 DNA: TGCGCCAGCAGCTCTACCCTAGCGGCCGACTACAATGAGCAGTTCTTC. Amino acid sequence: CASSSTLAADYNEQFF.

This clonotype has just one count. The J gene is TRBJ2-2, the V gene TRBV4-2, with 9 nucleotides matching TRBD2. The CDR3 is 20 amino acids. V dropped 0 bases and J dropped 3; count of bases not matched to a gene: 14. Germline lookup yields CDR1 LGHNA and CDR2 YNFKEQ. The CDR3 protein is CASSQDQGGRAVRDTGELFF. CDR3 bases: TGTGCCAGCAGCCAAGATCAAGGCGGGAGGGCAGTAAGGGACACCGGGGAGCTGTTTTTT.

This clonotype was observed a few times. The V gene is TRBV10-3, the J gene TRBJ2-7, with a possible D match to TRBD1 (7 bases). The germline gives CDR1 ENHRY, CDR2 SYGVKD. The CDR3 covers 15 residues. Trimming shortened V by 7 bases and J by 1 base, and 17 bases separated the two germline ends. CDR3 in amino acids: CAIMEGQGDSYEQYF. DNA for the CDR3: TGTGCCATCATGGAGGGGCAGGGGGATTCCTACGAGCAGTACTTC.

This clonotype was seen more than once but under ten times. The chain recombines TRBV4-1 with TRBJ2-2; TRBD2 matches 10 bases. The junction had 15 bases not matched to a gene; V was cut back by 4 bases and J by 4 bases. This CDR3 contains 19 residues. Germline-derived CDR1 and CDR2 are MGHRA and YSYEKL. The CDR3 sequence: CASSPLPKAGGRGTGELFF. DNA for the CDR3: TGCGCCAGCAGCCCGCTACCTAAAGCGGGAGGGCGGGGCACCGGGGAGCTGTTTTTT.

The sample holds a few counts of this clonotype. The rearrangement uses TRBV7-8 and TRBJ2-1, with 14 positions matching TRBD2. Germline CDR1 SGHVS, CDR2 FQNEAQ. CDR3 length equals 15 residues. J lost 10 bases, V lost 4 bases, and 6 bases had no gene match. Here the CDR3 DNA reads TGTGCCAGCAGCTCAAGGACTAGCGGGAGGCGGGAGCAGTTCTTC. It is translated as CASSSRTSGRREQFF.

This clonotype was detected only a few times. This CDR3 reads CASSSLGTGVNYGYTF. Written as DNA, the CDR3 is TGTGCCAGCAGTTCTCTGGGGACAGGGGTGAACTATGGCTACACCTTC. J is TRBJ1-2 and V is TRBV27; TRBD1 aligns across 10 bases. CDR1 and CDR2 from the germline V gene are MNHEY and SMNVEV (reference sequence). The V and J ends lost 4 bases and 2 bases, in that order; junction bases with no gene match: 7. This CDR3 comprises 16 residues.

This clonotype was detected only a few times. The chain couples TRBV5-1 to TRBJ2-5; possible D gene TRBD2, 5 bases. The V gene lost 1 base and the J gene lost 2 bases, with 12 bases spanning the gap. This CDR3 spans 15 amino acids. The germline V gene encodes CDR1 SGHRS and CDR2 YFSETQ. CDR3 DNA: TGCGCCAGCAGCTTGATGGCGGGCAATCAAGAGACCCAGTACTTC. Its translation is CASSLMAGNQETQYF.

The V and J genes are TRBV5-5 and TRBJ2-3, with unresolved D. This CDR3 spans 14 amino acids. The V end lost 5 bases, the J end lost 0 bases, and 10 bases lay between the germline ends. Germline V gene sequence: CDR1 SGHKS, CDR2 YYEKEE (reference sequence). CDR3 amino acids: CASRGPSSTDTQYF. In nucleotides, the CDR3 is TGTGCCAGCAGGGGCCCCAGTAGCACAGATACGCAGTATTTT.

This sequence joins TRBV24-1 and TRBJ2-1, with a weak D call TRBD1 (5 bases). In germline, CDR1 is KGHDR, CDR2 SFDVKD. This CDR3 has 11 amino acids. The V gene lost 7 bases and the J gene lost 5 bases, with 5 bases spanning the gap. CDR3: CATRGDNEQFF. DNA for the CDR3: TGTGCCACCAGAGGGGACAATGAGCAGTTCTTC.

The CDR3 nucleotides read TGTGCCAGCGGCCTAGCGGGGTCCGGGGAGCTGTTTTTT. Protein: CASGLAGSGELFF. The V gene is TRBV3-1, the J gene TRBJ2-2; 9 nucleotides match TRBD2. Trimming took 8 bases from V and 6 from J; bases not matched to a gene: 4. CDR1 and CDR2 from the germline V gene are LGHDT and YNNKEL (reference sequence). The CDR3 has 13 amino acids.

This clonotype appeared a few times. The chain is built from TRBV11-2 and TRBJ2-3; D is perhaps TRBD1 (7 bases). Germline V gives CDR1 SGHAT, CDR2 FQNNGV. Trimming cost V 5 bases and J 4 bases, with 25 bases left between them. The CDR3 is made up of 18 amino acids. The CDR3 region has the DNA TGTGCCAGCAGCAACCCAGGGGGGCGCGTGAGTACCCCAGATACGCAGTATTTT. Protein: CASSNPGGRVSTPDTQYF.

The CDR3 DNA sequence: TGTGCCATCAGGGGGACATCCAATGAGCAGTTCTTC. Translating gives CAIRGTSNEQFF. V gene TRBV10-3 combines with J gene TRBJ2-1; D is possibly TRBD1 (6 bases). Trimming took 6 bases from V and 6 from J, leaving 9 bases between them. Germline V CDR1 and CDR2: ENHRY, SYGVKD. The CDR3 loop spans 12 amino acids.

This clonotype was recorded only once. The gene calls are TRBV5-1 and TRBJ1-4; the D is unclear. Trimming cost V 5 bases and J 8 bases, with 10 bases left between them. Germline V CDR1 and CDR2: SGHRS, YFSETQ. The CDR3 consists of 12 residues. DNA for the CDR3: TGCGCCAGCAGAGATGGATCGGAAAAACTGTTTTTT. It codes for CASRDGSEKLFF. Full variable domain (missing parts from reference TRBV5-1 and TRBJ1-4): KAGVTQTPRYLIKTRGQQVTLSCSPISGHRSVSWYQQTPGQGLQFLFEYFSETQRNKGNFPGRFSGRQFSNSRSEMNVSTLELGDSALYLCASRDGSEKLFFGSGTQLSVL.

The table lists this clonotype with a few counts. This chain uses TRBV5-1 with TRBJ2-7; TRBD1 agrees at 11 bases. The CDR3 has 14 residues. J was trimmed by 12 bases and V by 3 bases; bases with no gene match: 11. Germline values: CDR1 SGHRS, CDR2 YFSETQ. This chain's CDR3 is CASSSAGTGGDAYF. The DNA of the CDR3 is TGCGCCAGCAGCTCTGCCGGGACAGGGGGTGACGCGTACTTC.

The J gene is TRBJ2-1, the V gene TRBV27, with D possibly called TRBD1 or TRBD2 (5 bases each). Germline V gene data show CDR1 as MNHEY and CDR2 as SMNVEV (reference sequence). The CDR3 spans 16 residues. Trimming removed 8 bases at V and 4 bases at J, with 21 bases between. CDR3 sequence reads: CASSYRDQPGYNEQFF. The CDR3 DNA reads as TGTGCCAGCTCTTACCGGGACCAACCCGGGTACAATGAGCAGTTCTTC.

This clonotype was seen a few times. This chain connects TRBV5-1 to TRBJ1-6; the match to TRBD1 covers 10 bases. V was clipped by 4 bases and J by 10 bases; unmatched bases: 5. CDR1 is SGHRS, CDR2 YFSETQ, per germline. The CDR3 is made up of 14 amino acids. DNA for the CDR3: TGCGCCAGCAGCGGCGGGACAGGGGAGTCACCCCTCCACTTT. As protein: CASSGGTGESPLHF.

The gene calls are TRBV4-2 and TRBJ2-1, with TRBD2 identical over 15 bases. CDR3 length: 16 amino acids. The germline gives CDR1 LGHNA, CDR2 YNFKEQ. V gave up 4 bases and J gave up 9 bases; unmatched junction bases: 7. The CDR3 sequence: CASSLGWTSGRGEQFF. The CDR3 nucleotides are TGTGCCAGCAGCCTCGGATGGACTAGCGGGAGGGGTGAGCAGTTCTTC.